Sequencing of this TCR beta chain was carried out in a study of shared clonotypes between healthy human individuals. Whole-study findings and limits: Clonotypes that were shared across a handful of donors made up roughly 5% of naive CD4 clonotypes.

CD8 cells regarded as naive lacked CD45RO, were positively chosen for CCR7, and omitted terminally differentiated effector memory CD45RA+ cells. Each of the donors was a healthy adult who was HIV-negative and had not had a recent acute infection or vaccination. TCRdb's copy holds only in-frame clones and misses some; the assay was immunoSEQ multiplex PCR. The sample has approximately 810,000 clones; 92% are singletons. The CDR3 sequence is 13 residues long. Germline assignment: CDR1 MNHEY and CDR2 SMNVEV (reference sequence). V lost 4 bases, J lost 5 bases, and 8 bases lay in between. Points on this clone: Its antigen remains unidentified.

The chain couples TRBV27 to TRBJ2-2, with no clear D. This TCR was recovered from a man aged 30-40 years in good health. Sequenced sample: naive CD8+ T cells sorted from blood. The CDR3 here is CASSSYTTGELFF. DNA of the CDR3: TGTGCCAGCAGTTCTTATACAACCGGGGAGCTGTTTTTT.